These 22 T cell receptor beta chains came from one sample sequenced in a study of T cells in Graves' hyperthyroidism and ophthalmopathy (dated by TCRdb to about 2019). The library relied on multiplex PCR. TCRdb shows the sequencer as Illumina HiSeq 2000. Amplification of TCR beta CDR3 regions was carried out from RNA transcripts. For the first round of RT-PCR on the TCR CDR3, the HTBI primer set was used together with the Qiagen OneStep RT-PCR kit. TCRdb trimmed the raw reads at Q25, called clones with MiXCR and kept productive beta chains. Each CDR3 protein appears once, grouped with its most common genes and DNA. Counted in this sample were about 600,000 distinct CDR3 sequences; 12% to 15% of them appeared once. The ten largest clones represent more than 6% of the sample. The source material was blood. The receptors shown here come from a woman under 30 with Graves' ophthalmopathy.

Only a few counts were recorded for this clonotype. This chain connects TRBV6-5 to TRBJ1-1; unclear D gene. Germline V gives CDR1 MNHEY, CDR2 SVGAGI. The germline V and J ends were trimmed by 2 bases and 0 bases, with 13 bases remaining between them. There are 16 residues in the CDR3. CDR3 nucleotide sequence: TGTGCCAGCAGTTACCTTACCTGGAGGGTGAACACTGAAGCTTTCTTT. Translation gives CASSYLTWRVNTEAFF.

Comments on this clonotype: A much larger clone is a single base away; this may be a read error. This sequence joins TRBV28 and TRBJ2-7, with D unclear. The CDR3 is 12 residues long. Germline V gene data show CDR1 as MDHEN and CDR2 as SYDVKM. The CDR3 is CASSFPYYGQYF. Written as DNA, the CDR3 is TGTGCCAGCAGTTTTCCCTATTACGGGCAGTACTTC.

This clonotype was counted only a few times. The rearrangement joins TRBV10-3 to TRBJ2-1; 13 bases fit TRBD2. V shed 2 bases and J 7 bases; nucleotides not matched to a gene: 5. The germline V gene encodes CDR1 ENHRY and CDR2 SYGVKD. This CDR3 is built from 16 residues. The CDR3: CAISEPPGLAGNEQFF. The CDR3 DNA reads as TGTGCCATCAGTGAGCCTCCGGGACTAGCGGGAAATGAGCAGTTCTTC.

At least ten counts were recorded for this clonotype. The V gene is TRBV13, the J gene TRBJ2-7; 8 bases align to TRBD1. CDR1 and CDR2 from the germline V gene are PRHDT and FYEKMQ (reference sequence). The CDR3 is 13 residues long. The junction had 3 bases not matched to a gene; V was cut back by 6 bases and J by 2 bases. The CDR3 sequence is CASSLQGAYEQYF. The CDR3 DNA reads as TGTGCCAGCAGTTTACAGGGGGCCTACGAGCAGTACTTC.

The table lists this clonotype with a few counts. The V call is TRBV7-9, the J call TRBJ2-2; 8 nucleotides agree with TRBD2. The CDR3 is made up of 15 amino acids. The junction had 4 bases not matched to a gene; V was cut back by 3 bases and J by 4 bases. The germline gives CDR1 SEHNR, CDR2 FQNEAQ (reference sequence). CDR3 in DNA: TGTGCCAGCAGCTTTGGGACTAGTGCCACCGGGGAGCTGTTTTTT. Translating it yields CASSFGTSATGELFF. The full variable domain, completed using reference TRBV7-9 and TRBJ2-2, is DTGVSQNPRHKITKRGQNVTFRCDPISEHNRLYWYRQTLGQGPEFLTYFQNEAQLEKSRLLSDRFSAERPKGSFSTLEIQRTEQGDSAMYLCASSFGTSATGELFFGEGSRLTVL.

There are many counts of this clonotype. This chain links TRBV7-9 with TRBJ2-1, with 9 bases matching TRBD1. Losses at the gene ends were 8 bases for V and 6 bases for J; bases not matched to a gene: 8. The germline gives CDR1 SEHNR, CDR2 FQNEAQ (reference sequence). This CDR3 has 14 residues. The CDR3 loop reads CASGRTGAGNEQFF. The CDR3 nucleotides read TGTGCCAGCGGAAGGACAGGGGCGGGCAATGAGCAGTTCTTC.

As for this clonotype: This sequence may be a read error, since a much larger clone differs from it by one base. The V gene is TRBV6-1, the J gene TRBJ2-1; possibly TRBD2 for D (5 bases). Germline values: CDR1 MNHNS, CDR2 SASEGT. V was clipped by 6 bases and J by 2 bases, with 14 bases between them. CDR3 length equals 15 residues. The CDR3 sequence: CASRVSASPYNEQFF. The CDR3 bases are TGTGCCAGCAGGGTCAGCGCTAGCCCCTACAATGAGCAGTTCTTC.

The chain recombines TRBV10-3 with TRBJ2-7; D is perhaps TRBD1 (5 bases). CDR1 ENHRY and CDR2 SYGVKD come from the germline V gene. Trimming shortened V by 7 bases and J by 2 bases, and 9 bases separated the two germline ends. The CDR3 runs 12 residues. The CDR3 spells CAITDTPYEQYF. Written as DNA, the CDR3 is TGTGCCATCACGGACACCCCCTACGAGCAGTACTTC.

The chain uses TRBV18 and TRBJ2-7; weak D call: TRBD1 (6 bases). The CDR3 is made up of 18 amino acids. Trimming took off 3 bases at V and 6 bases at J, with 27 bases between the two ends. The germline V gene has CDR1 KGHSH and CDR2 LQKENI. CDR3: CASSPSGRGNLLLGEQYF. The CDR3 DNA is TGTGCCAGCTCACCGAGTGGCAGGGGTAACCTTCTACTCGGCGAGCAGTACTTC.

This clonotype has only a few counts. J is TRBJ1-3 and V is TRBV28; D is undetermined. V dropped 2 bases and J dropped 4 bases, with 12 bases sitting between them. CDR1 is MDHEN and CDR2 is SYDVKM in the germline V gene. The CDR3 covers 15 residues. The CDR3 here is CASSLRWPLGNTIYF. CDR3 coding DNA: TGTGCCAGCAGTTTACGCTGGCCATTAGGAAACACCATATATTTT.

The chain is built from TRBV4-1 and TRBJ2-3; D uncertain. Germline CDR1 is MGHRA and CDR2 is YSYEKL. V lost 7 bases and J 0 bases, leaving 8 bases between the germline ends. This CDR3 is 13 amino acids long. CDR3 protein: CASIDRSTDTQYF. The CDR3 bases are TGCGCCAGCATTGACCGTAGCACAGATACGCAGTATTTT.

This clonotype has ten or more counts. This sequence joins TRBV6-1 and TRBJ2-1; TRBD2 is a possible D gene (6 bases). The V gene's germline CDR1 is MNHNS and CDR2 SASEGT. Trimming shortened V by 2 bases and J by 4 bases, and 12 bases separated the two germline ends. This CDR3 has 15 residues. The CDR3 region has the DNA TGTGCCAGCAGTGAATTGCCTAGCGCGTACAATGAGCAGTTCTTC. Its translation: CASSELPSAYNEQFF.

The CDR3 bases are TGTGCCAGCAGCGCAACGGAGGGTTCCAGAGGTACCGCTTTCTTT. Translating it yields CASSATEGSRGTAFF. The V gene is TRBV9, the J gene TRBJ1-1; D unresolved. Trimming left V 3 bases short and J 11 bases short, with 23 bases between. Germline V gives CDR1 SGDLS, CDR2 YYNGEE. The CDR3 length is 15 residues.

This clonotype appeared many times. The chain uses TRBV6-2 or TRBV6-3 and TRBJ2-7; the match to TRBD2 covers 7 bases. J lost 6 bases, V lost 5 bases, and 13 bases had no gene match. Germline V gene data show CDR1 as MNHEY and CDR2 as SVGEGT. This CDR3 spans 15 amino acids. The CDR3 sequence: CASSNTSEGLIEQYF. DNA for the CDR3: TGTGCCAGCAGTAATACTAGCGAAGGCTTAATCGAGCAGTACTTC.

This clonotype was seen ten or more times. The chain is built from TRBV4-3 and TRBJ2-5, with 9 nucleotides matching TRBD1. The germline gives CDR1 LGHNA, CDR2 YSLEER. V was clipped by 1 base and J by 4 bases; unmatched bases: 4. CDR3 length: 15 residues. The CDR3 sequence is CASSQAPGQGETQYF. Written as DNA, the CDR3 is TGCGCCAGCAGCCAAGCCCCGGGACAGGGAGAGACCCAGTACTTC.

The table lists this clonotype with many counts. V gene TRBV7-2 combines with J gene TRBJ2-1; 12 bases agree with TRBD2. The CDR3 contains 17 residues. Trimming at V came to 5 bases and at J to 3 bases, leaving 8 bases not matched to a gene. Germline V CDR1 and CDR2: SGHTA, FQGNSA. The CDR3 bases are TGTGCCAGCAGCCCCCGACTAGCGGGAGTTGGCTACAATGAGCAGTTCTTC. The encoded protein is CASSPRLAGVGYNEQFF.

V usage is TRBV7-2 and J usage is TRBJ2-7, with 9 positions matching TRBD1. After removal of 5 bases from V and 5 bases from J, the junction contained 19 bases not matched to a gene. Per germline, CDR1 SGHTA and CDR2 FQGNSA. The CDR3 has 18 amino acids. CDR3 DNA: TGTGCCAGCAGCCTGAATTTCCTCCGGGACAGGGATCCCGACGAGCAGTACTTC. It codes for CASSLNFLRDRDPDEQYF.

Many counts were recorded for this clonotype. CDR3 DNA sequence: TGTGCCAGCAGCCCGCGACTAGAGGGGCACAGGGAGCAGTTCTTC. Translated, it gives CASSPRLEGHREQFF. The chain is built from TRBV5-6 and TRBJ2-1; D might be TRBD2 (6 bases). CDR3 length equals 15 residues. CDR1 is SGHDT, CDR2 YYEEEE, per germline. Trimming removed 4 bases from V and 10 bases from J, with 21 bases in between.

This clonotype has a count of ten or more. The V and J genes are TRBV11-2 and TRBJ2-1, with 9 bases identical to TRBD1. Unmatched junction bases numbered 5, after V lost 3 bases and J lost 8 bases. The CDR3 length is 14 residues. The germline V gene encodes CDR1 SGHAT and CDR2 FQNNGV. CDR3 sequence reads: CASSFSTGGDEQFF. Written as DNA, the CDR3 is TGTGCCAGCAGCTTTAGCACAGGGGGCGATGAGCAGTTCTTC.

The chain combines TRBV5-1 with TRBJ2-7, with 10 bases that match TRBD1. Germline V CDR1 and CDR2: SGHRS, YFSETQ. The CDR3 loop spans 13 amino acids. The ends lost 4 bases at V and 6 bases at J; junction bases unmatched: 4. As DNA, the CDR3 is TGCGCCAGCAGCCACGGGACAGGGGCCGAGCAGTACTTC. Translated, it gives CASSHGTGAEQYF.

This clonotype appeared a few times. The CDR3 nucleotides read TGTGCCAGCAGCCAAACGACAGGGCCCGAGCAGTACTTC. Translating gives CASSQTTGPEQYF. The chain recombines TRBV4-2 with TRBJ2-7; 7 positions match TRBD1. J was trimmed by 6 bases and V by 2 bases; bases with no gene match: 4. CDR1 and CDR2 (germline): LGHNA, YNFKEQ. This CDR3 has 13 residues.

Many counts were recorded for this clonotype. This sequence joins TRBV18 and TRBJ1-2; TRBD1 matches 8 bases. The CDR3 contains 13 residues. Germline V gene lookup returns CDR1 KGHSH and CDR2 LQKENI. Trimming at V came to 4 bases and at J to 4 bases, leaving 2 bases not matched to a gene. The DNA for the CDR3 is TGTGCCAGCTCACAGGACAGGGTCTATGGCTACACCTTC. Translating it yields CASSQDRVYGYTF.